A selection of T cell receptor beta chains follows, all from one sample in a study of T cells after yellow fever vaccination. Each CDR3 protein gets one entry after TCRdb re-called the 5' RACE reads with MiXCR. The repertoire has 350,000 or so distinct CDR3 sequences, about 7.8% of them found once; the top ten carry approximately 16%. Material: PBMCs, obtained approximately 40 days after the first yellow fever vaccination. The source of these receptors is a man aged 18 to 35 who received the YFV17D yellow fever vaccine. Both conserved end residues are part of each CDR3. A D gene is named only where the DNA matches it firmly. Rows may omit the clone size; those that give it use once, few, many or a size class.

size: few; D: -; J: TRBJ1-1; V: TRBV9; CDR3: CASSVGVGAGNTEAFF; DNA: TGTGCCAGCAGCGTAGGGGTGGGGGCCGGGAACACTGAAGCTTTCTTT
size: few; D: TRBD1; J: TRBJ2-5; V: TRBV11-1; CDR3: CASSSGTVLQETQYF; DNA: TGTGCCAGCAGCTCCGGGACAGTCCTACAAGAGACCCAGTACTTC
size: few; D: -; J: TRBJ2-7; V: TRBV27; CDR3: CASSPSPGPEQYF; DNA: TGTGCCAGCAGCCCCAGCCCCGGACCCGAGCAGTACTTC
size: -; D: TRBD1; J: TRBJ2-2; V: TRBV12-3/TRBV12-4; CDR3: CASSWTGGRSGELFF; DNA: TGTGCCAGCTCATGGACAGGGGGCCGGTCGGGGGAGCTGTTTTTT
size: few; D: TRBD1; J: TRBJ1-2; V: TRBV5-1; CDR3: CASSLEGQDFYGYTF; DNA: TGCGCCAGCAGCTTGGAAGGACAGGACTTCTATGGCTACACCTTC
size: few; D: -; J: TRBJ2-1; V: TRBV19; CDR3: CASSPRRGVINEQFF; DNA: TGTGCCAGTAGTCCGAGAAGGGGGGTAATCAATGAGCAGTTCTTC
size: few; D: -; J: TRBJ1-4; V: TRBV5-1; CDR3: CASNLNPRGQGNEKLFF; DNA: TGCGCCAGCAACTTAAACCCCCGGGGACAAGGGAATGAAAAACTGTTTTTT
size: few; D: -; J: TRBJ1-4; V: TRBV7-6; CDR3: CASSSWRGRSDSELFF; DNA: TGTGCCAGCAGCTCCTGGCGGGGGCGAAGTGACAGCGAACTGTTTTTT
size: -; D: -; J: TRBJ2-3; V: TRBV9; CDR3: CASNYAGSTDTQYF; DNA: TGTGCCAGCAACTACGCAGGAAGCACAGATACGCAGTATTTT
size: -; D: -; J: TRBJ1-1; V: TRBV19; CDR3: CASSIRRAKTEAFF; DNA: TGTGCCAGTAGTATAAGGAGGGCAAAGACAGAAGCTTTCTTT
size: -; D: TRBD2; J: TRBJ2-3; V: TRBV5-6; CDR3: CASSLVLGAGTDTQYF; DNA: TGTGCCAGCAGCTTGGTTTTGGGAGCGGGGACAGATACGCAGTATTTT
size: few; D: TRBD2; J: TRBJ2-5; V: TRBV9; CDR3: CASSPGGANVETQYF; DNA: TGTGCCAGCAGCCCCGGGGGGGCCAATGTGGAGACCCAGTACTTC
size: many; D: TRBD1; J: TRBJ1-6; V: TRBV7-8; CDR3: CASSGFDRGNSPLHF; DNA: TGTGCCAGCAGCGGGTTCGACAGGGGAAATTCACCCCTCCACTTT
size: -; D: -; J: TRBJ1-4; V: TRBV5-1; CDR3: CASSPGAAGDLELFF; DNA: TGCGCCAGCAGTCCGGGTGCGGCAGGGGATTTAGAACTGTTTTTT
size: -; D: -; J: TRBJ2-3; V: TRBV7-6; CDR3: CASSLPGGQRTDTQYF; DNA: TGTGCCAGCAGCTTACCGGGGGGACAGCGCACAGATACGCAGTATTTT
size: few; D: -; J: TRBJ1-5; V: TRBV20-1; CDR3: CSATSNSNQPQHF; DNA: TGCAGTGCTACAAGTAATAGCAATCAGCCCCAGCATTTT
size: few; D: TRBD1; J: TRBJ1-2; V: TRBV12-3/TRBV12-4; CDR3: CASSLPTGTDNYGYTF; DNA: TGTGCCAGCAGTTTACCTACCGGGACAGATAACTATGGCTACACCTTC
size: -; D: TRBD2; J: TRBJ2-2; V: TRBV9; CDR3: CASSERRRGVTGELFF; DNA: TGTGCCAGCAGCGAGAGGAGGCGGGGGGTGACCGGGGAGCTGTTTTTT
size: many; D: TRBD1; J: TRBJ1-5; V: TRBV29-1; CDR3: CSVEDREEQPQHF; DNA: TGCAGCGTTGAGGACAGGGAGGAACAGCCCCAGCATTTT
size: -; D: -; J: TRBJ2-1; V: TRBV30; CDR3: CAWSGAGQPRNEQFF; DNA: TGTGCCTGGAGTGGAGCGGGCCAACCGAGAAATGAGCAGTTCTTC
size: -; D: TRBD1; J: TRBJ1-2; V: TRBV2; CDR3: CASSPALRQGINYGYTF; DNA: TGTGCCAGCAGCCCCGCCCTGAGACAGGGTATTAACTATGGCTACACCTTC
size: -; D: TRBD1; J: TRBJ1-1; V: TRBV24-1; CDR3: CATSGSQGGDTEAFF; DNA: TGTGCCACCAGTGGAAGCCAGGGGGGGGACACTGAAGCTTTCTTT
size: -; D: -; J: TRBJ1-1; V: TRBV12-3/TRBV12-4; CDR3: CASSPGGSAEAFF; DNA: TGTGCCAGCAGCCCGGGGGGGAGCGCTGAAGCTTTCTTT
size: -; D: -; J: TRBJ1-1; V: TRBV6-6; CDR3: CAIGDNTEAFF; DNA: TGTGCCATCGGAGACAACACTGAAGCTTTCTTT
size: few; D: -; J: TRBJ1-2; V: TRBV10-3; CDR3: CAISESPDSNYGYTF; DNA: TGTGCCATCAGTGAGAGCCCGGATTCTAACTATGGCTACACCTTC
size: few; D: -; J: TRBJ2-7; V: TRBV7-9; CDR3: CASSLAGGADYEQYF; DNA: TGTGCCAGCAGCTTAGCGGGCGGGGCTGACTACGAGCAGTACTTC